These 23 T cell receptor beta chains originate from one sample sequenced in a study of blood T cell repertoires in COVID-19. Using immunoSEQ multiplex PCR, the repertoire was profiled, and TCRdb retains in-frame clones only, with some absent. The repertoire consists of 180,000 or so clones, with under 85% occurring once and the leading ten covering approximately 9.8%. The specimen was peripheral blood. These receptors were obtained from a woman of 80 years or more with acute or convalescent COVID-19.

This clone was counted a single time. The V call is TRBV5-1, the J call TRBJ2-7; D ambiguous. The CDR3 length is 14 residues. The germline V gene has CDR1 SGHRS and CDR2 YFSETQ. Trimming stripped 4 bases from V and 4 bases from J, with 15 bases between. In nucleotides, the CDR3 is TGCGCCAGCAGCCCCATGGATCCGAGGTACGAGCAGTACTTC. It is translated as CASSPMDPRYEQYF.

The chain employs TRBV3-1 (or the pseudogene TRBV3-2) and TRBJ1-2; 9 bases align to TRBD1. This CDR3 spans 15 amino acids. V lost 4 bases, J lost 6 bases, and 9 bases stayed unmatched. Germline V CDR1 and CDR2: LGHDT, YNNKEL (reference sequence). The CDR3 nucleotides are TGTGCCAGCAGCCGACACTCGGGACAGGGAAATGGCTACACCTTC. This encodes CASSRHSGQGNGYTF.

The chain employs TRBV6-5 and TRBJ1-6, with D maybe TRBD1 (6 bases). The CDR3 has 14 residues. Germline V gene lookup returns CDR1 MNHEY and CDR2 SVGAGI. V was cut by 8 bases and J by 8 bases, with 16 bases left in between. The CDR3 loop reads CASGETGLDSPLHF. The CDR3 DNA is TGTGCCAGCGGGGAGACAGGATTAGATTCACCCCTCCACTTT.

V is TRBV28 and J is TRBJ2-7, with 12 positions matching TRBD1. The CDR3 has 15 residues. V dropped 6 bases and J dropped 2; count of bases not matched to a gene: 5. Looked up from germline, CDR1 is MDHEN and CDR2 is SYDVKM. The CDR3 DNA sequence: TGTGCCAGCAGGCCCGGGACAGGGGGCCCCTACGAGCAGTACTTC. It is translated as CASRPGTGGPYEQYF.

V gene TRBV9 combines with J gene TRBJ1-3; D is unresolved. V was trimmed by 0 bases and J by 0 bases, leaving 10 bases between them. The CDR3 is 16 amino acids. Germline lookup yields CDR1 SGDLS and CDR2 YYNGEE. CDR3 in amino acids: CASSVAWRDSGNTIYF. CDR3 sequence (DNA): TGTGCCAGCAGCGTAGCCTGGAGGGACTCTGGAAACACCATATATTTT.

This clone occurred once. The chain uses TRBV4-2 and TRBJ2-4; possible D gene TRBD1, 6 bases. The CDR3 covers 17 residues. Per germline, CDR1 LGHNA and CDR2 YNFKEQ. The V end lost 2 bases, the J end lost 0 bases, and 14 bases lay between the germline ends. The CDR3 protein is CASSQRGGDKAKNIQYF. CDR3 DNA sequence: TGTGCCAGCAGCCAAAGAGGGGGTGACAAAGCCAAAAACATTCAGTACTTC.

The chain uses TRBV4-1 and TRBJ1-2, with TRBD1 as a possible D gene (5 bases). The CDR3 loop spans 16 amino acids. Germline CDR1 and CDR2: MGHRA and YSYEKL. V dropped 0 bases and J dropped 0 bases, with 11 bases sitting between them. CDR3 sequence reads: CASSQDQGLTNYGYTF. The CDR3, as DNA: TGCGCCAGCAGCCAAGATCAGGGCCTTACTAACTATGGCTACACCTTC.

The V and J genes are TRBV9 and TRBJ1-2; no firm D call. The germline CDR1 and CDR2 sequences are SGDLS and YYNGEE. V shed 2 bases and J shed 7 bases, with 18 bases lying between them. The CDR3 has 15 amino acids. For the CDR3, the DNA is TGTGCCAGCAGCGTTCAGGAGGAAGTATACGGTGGCTACACCTTC. Amino acid sequence: CASSVQEEVYGGYTF.

Here the CDR3 DNA reads TGCGCCAGCAGCCCGCGCAGGGGAGTGAACACTGAAGCTTTCTTT. Its translation is CASSPRRGVNTEAFF. The V gene is TRBV5-1, the J gene TRBJ1-1, with D tentatively TRBD1 (6 bases). The CDR3 is made up of 15 amino acids. Germline assignment: CDR1 SGHRS and CDR2 YFSETQ. V was cut by 4 bases and J by 0 bases, with 13 bases left in between.

The chain uses TRBV24-1 and TRBJ2-1, with 10 bases matching TRBD1. The CDR3 is 16 residues long. V lost 3 bases and J lost 4; bases outside the gene matches: 5. Germline CDR1 is KGHDR and CDR2 is SFDVKD. CDR3 protein: CATSDRRDRGYNEQFF. The CDR3 nucleotides are TGTGCCACCAGTGATCGCCGGGACAGGGGTTACAATGAGCAGTTCTTC.

The chain has TRBV10-3 and TRBJ1-1; 8 bases are a match to TRBD1. J gave up 6 bases and V 8 bases, and 20 bases lay outside the gene matches. Per the germline V gene, CDR1 is ENHRY and CDR2 is SYGVKD. The CDR3 runs 17 residues. CDR3: CAIHEPDRDDWSAEAFF. The CDR3 region has the DNA TGTGCCATCCACGAACCGGACAGGGACGATTGGTCTGCTGAAGCTTTCTTT.

V and J are TRBV5-4 and TRBJ2-2; 13 bases agree with TRBD2. CDR3 length: 16 amino acids. CDR1 and CDR2 (germline): SGHNT, YYREEE (reference sequence). Trimming at V came to 3 bases and at J to 3 bases, leaving 2 bases not matched to a gene. Written as DNA, the CDR3 is TGTGCCAGCAGCTCAACTAGCGGGAGGGACACCGGGGAGCTGTTTTTT. Residues: CASSSTSGRDTGELFF.

A single count supports this clone. CDR3 sequence reads: CASRGTANTGELFF. CDR3 nucleotides: TGTGCCAGCAGAGGGACAGCGAACACCGGGGAGCTGTTTTTT. The chain joins TRBV2 to TRBJ2-2; 7 nucleotides agree with TRBD1. Germline lookup yields CDR1 SNHLY and CDR2 FYNNEI. J lost 0 bases, V lost 6 bases, and 1 base had no gene match. This CDR3 contains 14 residues.

The CDR3 is CASSQGGGASNEKLFF. DNA for the CDR3: TGCGCCAGCAGCCAAGGAGGGGGGGCTAGTAATGAAAAACTGTTTTTT. The rearrangement joins TRBV4-1 to TRBJ1-4, with D perhaps TRBD1 (6 bases). The length of the CDR3 is 16 residues. The germline V gene has CDR1 MGHRA and CDR2 YSYEKL. With 1 base removed from V and 4 bases from J, the gap between germline ends came to 13 bases.

The rearrangement links TRBV7-2 to TRBJ1-1; TRBD1 agrees at 8 bases. This CDR3 contains 16 residues. Germline lookup yields CDR1 SGHTA and CDR2 FQGNSA. V lost 3 bases and J lost 0; bases outside the gene matches: 6. CDR3 sequence (DNA): TGTGCCAGCAGCTTGAAAGGGACAGGATTGAACACTGAAGCTTTCTTT. Its protein product is CASSLKGTGLNTEAFF.

A few counts support this clone. Here the CDR3 DNA reads TGCGCCAGCAGCGGGAGTACTACAGGGGGCACTGAAGCTTTCTTT. It codes for CASSGSTTGGTEAFF. J is TRBJ1-1 and V is TRBV5-1, with 8 bases fitting TRBD1. Losses at the gene ends were 4 bases for V and 4 bases for J; bases not matched to a gene: 9. The germline gives CDR1 SGHRS, CDR2 YFSETQ. The CDR3 has 15 amino acids.

This sequence joins TRBV11-2 and TRBJ1-2, with D perhaps matching TRBD1 (5 bases). In germline, CDR1 is SGHAT, CDR2 FQNNGV. This CDR3 spans 15 amino acids. The V end was cut by 0 bases, the J end by 4 bases, with 12 bases between. For the CDR3, the DNA is TGTGCCAGCAGCTTAGAGGCCAGGGCAGTCTATGGCTACACCTTC. The encoded protein is CASSLEARAVYGYTF.

The chain uses TRBV6-5 and TRBJ2-3; the D is unclear. This CDR3 spans 15 amino acids. V was pared by 6 bases and J by 4 bases, with 17 bases between. Germline CDR1 is MNHEY and CDR2 is SVGAGI. The CDR3 DNA reads as TGTGCCAGCAGCGCTAGTTGGTCCTTGGCAGATACGCAGTATTTT. As protein: CASSASWSLADTQYF.

The chain is built from TRBV12-2 and TRBJ1-1. TRBV12-2 is deemed a pseudogene. This CDR3 spans 12 amino acids. CDR3 in amino acids: CASRGRRTEAFF. CDR3 nucleotide sequence: TGTGCAAGTCGGGGGAGGAGGACTGAAGCTTTCTTT.

The chain has TRBV27 and TRBJ2-7, with 10 bases lining up with TRBD2. CDR1 MNHEY and CDR2 SMNVEV come from the germline V gene (reference sequence). V lost 5 bases to trimming and J lost 6 bases; unmatched junction nucleotides: 13. This CDR3 contains 16 residues. The CDR3 DNA follows: TGTGCCAGCAGTCCCCCCCCAGCGGGAGGGCCGGGCGAGCAGTACTTC. Translating it yields CASSPPPAGGPGEQYF.

This chain links TRBV9 with TRBJ2-7, with D perhaps matching TRBD1 (6 bases). CDR1 is SGDLS and CDR2 is YYNGEE in the germline V gene. Trimming left V 4 bases short and J 0 bases short, with 11 bases between. The CDR3 contains 14 residues. The DNA for the CDR3 is TGTGCCAGCAGCTCGGACAGTTCCTCCTACGAGCAGTACTTC. Amino acid sequence: CASSSDSSSYEQYF.

This rearrangement joins TRBV21-1 to TRBJ2-5; TRBD2, as called in the table, went unchecked against the DNA. TRBV21-1 is classified as a pseudogene. The CDR3 is 16 amino acids. The CDR3 region has the DNA TGTGCCAGCAGCAAACCAGGGCGGGGGGGCGTAGAGACCCAGTACTTC. Amino acids: CASSKPGRGGVETQYF.

The rearrangement links TRBV4-2 to TRBJ1-2; 8 bases line up with TRBD1. Losses at the gene ends were 4 bases for V and 4 bases for J; bases not matched to a gene: 8. The CDR3 is 15 residues long. CDR1 is LGHNA and CDR2 is YNFKEQ in the germline V gene. The CDR3 DNA follows: TGTGCCAGCAGCCCCCAGACAGGGGCGGGCTATGGCTACACCTTC. Its translation is CASSPQTGAGYGYTF.